A single sample gave rise to the 27 T cell receptor beta chains below, sequenced in a study of T cell changes during pregnancy in multiple sclerosis. Sequenced by immunoSEQ multiplex PCR; TCRdb stores in-frame clones only, minus some. The repertoire consists of some 69,000 clones, with roughly nine tenths occurring once and the leading ten covering 2% to 2.5%. The sequences come from peripheral blood, collected in the second trimester of pregnancy. All receptors come from a female donor in good health, enrolled as a control in a pregnancy study.

This sequence joins TRBV4-3 and TRBJ1-1; 7 nucleotides agree with TRBD1. There are 15 residues in the CDR3. V dropped 3 bases and J dropped 5; count of bases not matched to a gene: 9. The germline CDR1 and CDR2 sequences are LGHNA and YSLEER. In DNA form, the CDR3 reads TGCGCCAGCAGCCATTCCCCGACAGGGAATACTGAAGCTTTCTTT. The encoded protein is CASSHSPTGNTEAFF.

This chain connects TRBV5-1 to TRBJ2-5, with 7 bases that match TRBD2. CDR3 length equals 15 residues. V gave up 0 bases and J gave up 4 bases; unmatched junction bases: 6. Per the germline V gene, CDR1 is SGHRS and CDR2 is YFSETQ. DNA for the CDR3: TGCGCCAGCAGCTTGGGACTAGCAAAGGGAGAGACCCAGTACTTC. It encodes CASSLGLAKGETQYF.

The chain joins TRBV7-3 to TRBJ2-5; possibly TRBD2 for D (5 bases). This CDR3 has 13 residues. V was cut by 3 bases and J by 5 bases, with 10 bases left in between. Per germline, CDR1 SGHTA and CDR2 FQGTGA. CDR3 loop: CASSFEGRETQYF. In nucleotides, the CDR3 is TGTGCCAGCAGCTTCGAGGGCCGGGAGACCCAGTACTTC.

This clone was observed a handful of times. The rearrangement joins TRBV4-2 to TRBJ1-5; D is unresolved. The CDR3 has 17 amino acids. Per the germline V gene, CDR1 is LGHNA and CDR2 is YNFKEQ. V was cut by 0 bases and J by 10 bases, with 22 bases left in between. As DNA, the CDR3 is TGTGCCAGCAGCCAAGATAGGCAGGTAAACCCATTCAGACCCCAGCATTTT. It codes for CASSQDRQVNPFRPQHF.

The chain has TRBV4-1 and TRBJ1-4; TRBD1 agrees at 8 bases. There are 17 residues in the CDR3. In germline, CDR1 is MGHRA, CDR2 YSYEKL. V was pared by 3 bases and J by 4 bases, with 10 bases of the junction left unmatched. CDR3 region: CASSQDPPGQVNEKLFF. As DNA, the CDR3 is TGCGCCAGCAGCCAGGATCCGCCGGGACAGGTTAATGAAAAACTGTTTTTT.

V usage is TRBV7-9 and J usage is TRBJ2-1, with 8 bases aligning to TRBD2. The germline V gene has CDR1 SEHNR and CDR2 FQNEAQ (reference sequence). V was pared by 5 bases and J by 7 bases, with 7 bases of the junction left unmatched. CDR3 length equals 14 residues. The CDR3, as DNA: TGTGCCAGCAGCCACGGGGGGGGGTTAAATGAGCAGTTCTTC. This codes for CASSHGGGLNEQFF.

The chain links TRBV5-4 to TRBJ2-3; a weak D match, TRBD2 (6 bases). The CDR3 totals 16 residues. V lost 2 bases and J lost 1, with 14 bases in between. Germline V gene data show CDR1 as SGHNT and CDR2 as YYREEE (reference sequence). CDR3 in amino acids: CASSLPPGGGTDTQYF. The CDR3 coding sequence is TGTGCCAGCAGCTTACCCCCTGGCGGGGGCACAGATACGCAGTATTTT.

J is TRBJ2-2 and V is TRBV5-4, with D perhaps matching TRBD2 (6 bases). The CDR3 totals 16 residues. In germline, CDR1 is SGHNT, CDR2 YYREEE (reference sequence). Trimming removed 0 bases from V and 6 bases from J, with 15 bases in between. The CDR3 coding sequence is TGTGCCAGCAGCTTGGAGGGGACTTTCCTGTCCGGGGAGCTGTTTTTT. It translates to CASSLEGTFLSGELFF. Complete variable domain (other parts from reference TRBV5-4 and TRBJ2-2): ETGVTQSPTHLIKTRGQQVTLRCSSQSGHNTVSWYQQALGQGPQFIFQYYREEENGRGNFPPRFSGLQFPNYSSELNVNALELDDSALYLCASSLEGTFLSGELFFGEGSRLTVL.

A single count supports this clone. The chain recombines TRBV7-9 with TRBJ1-2, with a tentative D call TRBD1 (5 bases). Trimming stripped 1 base from V and 2 bases from J, with 17 bases between. The CDR3 is 17 amino acids. CDR1 and CDR2 (germline): SEHNR, FQNEAQ (reference sequence). The CDR3 sequence: CASSLGGPTVFNYGYTF. The CDR3 DNA reads TGTGCCAGCAGCTTAGGAGGCCCGACAGTATTCAACTATGGCTACACCTTC.

V usage is TRBV18 and J usage is TRBJ2-1; D remains unclear. Trimming shortened V by 3 bases and J by 7 bases, and 4 bases separated the two germline ends. Germline V gene lookup returns CDR1 KGHSH and CDR2 LQKENI. The CDR3 has 11 amino acids. CDR3 sequence: CASSPYNEQFF. In nucleotides, the CDR3 is TGTGCCAGCTCACCTTATAATGAGCAGTTCTTC.

The chain recombines TRBV2 with TRBJ2-4; TRBD2 matches at 7 bases. The J segment lost 3 bases and the V segment lost 5 bases, leaving 7 bases of the junction unmatched. Germline CDR1 SNHLY, CDR2 FYNNEI. This CDR3 is 15 amino acids long. This CDR3 reads CASSRDRGVKNIQYF. The CDR3 DNA reads TGTGCCAGCAGTCGGGACCGGGGGGTCAAAAACATTCAGTACTTC.

The V call is TRBV11-2, the J call TRBJ2-7; 8 bases are shared with TRBD1. Germline V CDR1 and CDR2: SGHAT, FQNNGV. Trimming took 5 bases from V and 2 from J; bases not matched to a gene: 11. The CDR3 consists of 16 residues. This CDR3 reads CASSPIRGRRAYEQYF. CDR3 nucleotide sequence: TGTGCCAGCAGCCCGATCAGGGGGCGCCGGGCCTACGAGCAGTACTTC.

The rearrangement uses TRBV7-9 and TRBJ2-7; a possible D gene is TRBD1 (6 bases). The CDR3 length is 14 residues. CDR1 SEHNR and CDR2 FQNEAQ come from the germline V gene (reference sequence). The V end lost 4 bases, the J end lost 1 base, and 11 bases lay between the germline ends. The chain's CDR3 is CASSSGQRSYEQYF. CDR3 bases: TGTGCCAGCAGCTCCGGACAGAGATCCTACGAGCAGTACTTC.

The chain has TRBV4-2 and TRBJ1-5; 9 nucleotides align to TRBD1. Germline trimming cut 6 bases from V and 4 bases from J; bases unmatched to any gene: 7. Germline CDR1 is LGHNA and CDR2 is YNFKEQ. The CDR3 is made up of 15 amino acids. The CDR3 is CASREIGTGNQPQHF. In DNA form, the CDR3 reads TGTGCCAGCAGAGAGATCGGGACAGGGAATCAGCCCCAGCATTTT.

V is TRBV7-9 and J is TRBJ2-3, with a weak D call TRBD2 (7 bases). The CDR3 contains 15 residues. Germline assignment: CDR1 SEHNR and CDR2 FQNEAQ (reference sequence). With 0 bases removed from V and 6 bases from J, the gap between germline ends came to 13 bases. CDR3 residues: CASSLAGGLWDTQYF. CDR3 in DNA: TGTGCCAGCAGCTTAGCGGGGGGGCTGTGGGATACGCAGTATTTT.

The chain joins TRBV5-6 to TRBJ1-2, with D tentatively TRBD1 (6 bases). CDR3 size: 17 residues. Germline CDR1 and CDR2: SGHDT and YYEEEE. Trimming left V 2 bases short and J 3 bases short, with 20 bases between. The CDR3 is CASSFYIRAGADYGYTF. CDR3 DNA sequence: TGTGCCAGCAGCTTCTACATTCGGGCAGGGGCCGACTATGGCTACACCTTC.

This rearrangement joins TRBV4-1 to TRBJ1-6; tentative D call: TRBD1 (6 bases). This CDR3 comprises 15 residues. Germline V lookup: CDR1 MGHRA, CDR2 YSYEKL. V lost 5 bases, J lost 2 bases, and 10 bases lay in between. The CDR3 nucleotides are TGCGCCAGCAGCGGAAGGACAGCCTATAATTCACCCCTCCACTTT. This sequence encodes CASSGRTAYNSPLHF.

Comment on this clone: The junction departs from germline at one end; a sequencing error may be responsible. This CDR3 is also generated by other DNA sequences in the sample. The chain is built from TRBV6-5 and TRBJ1-1, with TRBD1 identical over 7 bases. Germline V CDR1 and CDR2: MNHEY, SVGAGI. The CDR3 totals 14 residues. The CDR3 coding sequence is TGTGCCAGCAGGAGGGGGCTTGGGAACAGGGAAACTTTTTTT. It is translated as CASRRGLGNRETFF.

The rearrangement joins TRBV6-6 to TRBJ1-5, with TRBD1 as a possible D gene (6 bases). The CDR3 has 15 amino acids. CDR1 MNHNY and CDR2 SVGAGI come from the germline V gene (reference sequence). V was shortened by 7 bases and J by 2 bases, with 15 bases between the two germline ends. CDR3 amino acids: CASTREGVRNQPQHF. Written as DNA, the CDR3 is TGTGCCAGCACCCGGGAGGGGGTTCGCAATCAGCCCCAGCATTTT.

The chain joins TRBV28 to TRBJ1-4, with 9 bases lining up with TRBD1. J was trimmed by 7 bases and V by 3 bases; bases with no gene match: 6. This CDR3 is 15 amino acids long. Germline V CDR1 and CDR2: MDHEN, SYDVKM. CDR3 DNA sequence: TGTGCCAGCAGTTTGGGGGACAGGGAGGGTGAAAAACTGTTTTTT. Translating it yields CASSLGDREGEKLFF.

This sequence joins TRBV18 and TRBJ2-3; 9 bases line up with TRBD1. The CDR3 covers 16 residues. Losses at the gene ends were 3 bases for V and 0 bases for J; bases not matched to a gene: 4. In germline, CDR1 is KGHSH, CDR2 LQKENI. CDR3 nucleotides: TGTGCCAGCTCACCTTCGGGACAGGGAAGCACAGATACGCAGTATTTT. Encoded protein: CASSPSGQGSTDTQYF.

The V and J genes are TRBV5-5 and TRBJ1-5; no firm D call. Germline CDR1 is SGHKS and CDR2 is YYEKEE (reference sequence). The CDR3 loop spans 15 amino acids. V gave up 0 bases and J gave up 7 bases, with 14 bases separating them. The CDR3 reads CASSLAAGAGQPQHF. The CDR3 DNA reads as TGTGCCAGCAGCTTGGCCGCGGGAGCGGGGCAGCCCCAGCATTTT.

The CDR3 protein is CASNPGSQETQYF. In DNA form, the CDR3 reads TGTGCCAGCAACCCAGGGTCCCAAGAGACCCAGTACTTC. The V and J genes are TRBV9 and TRBJ2-5; D might be TRBD1 (5 bases). This CDR3 is built from 13 residues. Trimming shortened V by 6 bases and J by 1 base, and 10 bases separated the two germline ends. Germline V gene sequence: CDR1 SGDLS, CDR2 YYNGEE.

This sequence joins TRBV4-3 and TRBJ2-1; D remains ambiguous. This CDR3 contains 13 residues. The V end was cut by 0 bases, the J end by 13 bases, with 13 bases between. Germline CDR1 is LGHNA and CDR2 is YSLEER. CDR3 protein: CASSQDRSRQQFF. CDR3 nucleotide sequence: TGCGCCAGCAGCCAAGATAGGTCGAGGCAACAGTTCTTC.

This chain joins TRBV7-9 and TRBJ2-1, with a tentative D call TRBD2 (6 bases). This CDR3 has 12 amino acids. V lost 6 bases to trimming and J lost 7 bases, with 10 bases between them. Germline CDR1 reads SEHNR; CDR2 reads FQNEAQ (reference sequence). The CDR3 reads CASSPSGNEQFF. The CDR3, as DNA: TGTGCCAGCAGTCCGAGCGGGAATGAGCAGTTCTTC.

This chain joins TRBV10-1 and TRBJ2-1; 12 positions match TRBD1. There are 18 residues in the CDR3. V trimming: 10 bases; J trimming: 4 bases; junction bases outside the gene matches: 17. CDR1 WNHNN and CDR2 SYGVQD come from the germline V gene (reference sequence). The CDR3: CATSRGQGAILTYNEQFF. CDR3 DNA: TGCGCCACCTCCAGGGGACAGGGGGCAATCCTTACTTACAATGAGCAGTTCTTC.

The gene calls are TRBV5-4 and TRBJ2-3, with a weak D call TRBD1 (5 bases). Trimming removed 4 bases from V and 2 bases from J, with 14 bases in between. The germline CDR1 and CDR2 sequences are SGHNT and YYREEE (reference sequence). The length of the CDR3 is 15 residues. CDR3 nucleotides: TGTGCCAGCAGCCACGTAGGGGTGGCCACAGATACGCAGTATTTT. Encoded protein: CASSHVGVATDTQYF. Full variable domain (missing parts from reference TRBV5-4 and TRBJ2-3): ETGVTQSPTHLIKTRGQQVTLRCSSQSGHNTVSWYQQALGQGPQFIFQYYREEENGRGNFPPRFSGLQFPNYSSELNVNALELDDSALYLCASSHVGVATDTQYFGPGTRLTVL.